This T cell receptor (beta chain) originates from a study of T cells after yellow fever vaccination. Broader study findings: FACS-sorted repertoires might harbor abundant contaminating clonotypes from the bulk population. The secondary response was weaker, and its peak arrived faster, on day 5 versus 15. The booster response re-showed most primary clones: 96% CD4, more than 70% CD8.

V lost 4 bases to trimming and J lost 5 bases, with 17 bases between them. CDR3 length: 14 amino acids. The germline V gene has CDR1 SQVTM and CDR2 ANQGSEA. About this clonotype itself: What it binds is unknown.

The authors made TCR cDNA by 5'RACE template switching, adding a universal primer site and UMIs. TCRdb passed the 5' RACE reads through MiXCR, listing each CDR3 protein once. Among 320,000 or so distinct CDR3 sequences listed, roughly 8.3% were seen once. The chain has TRBV29-1 and TRBJ2-5; perhaps TRBD1 as D (6 bases). This TCR came from a young man who received the YFV17D yellow fever vaccine. Sample: PBMCs, taken more than 40 days after the first yellow fever vaccination. The CDR3 DNA sequence: TGCAGCGTTGCCCCCACAGGGATCATGGAGACCCAGTACTTC. It is translated as CSVAPTGIMETQYF.